This T cell receptor beta chain was sequenced for a study of CD8 T cells in Susac syndrome. cDNA came from around 0.5 to 1 ug RNA primed by random hexamers. MiXCR was run by TCRdb on the immunoSEQ multiplex PCR reads, yielding one entry per CDR3 protein. The sample has tens of thousands of distinct CDR3 sequences, around 94% seen once. Germline V CDR1 and CDR2: MNHEY, SMNVEV (reference sequence). V was trimmed by 4 bases and J by 2 bases, leaving 11 bases between them. The CDR3 runs 14 residues. Comment on this clonotype: The antigen is undetermined.

Sequencing of TCR beta covered CD8+ and CD4+ T cells obtained from blood. It was negative isolation that provided the CD8+ and CD4+ T cells, whereas TEMRA cells were enriched by FACS. General study results and limits: As the study acknowledged, the number of individuals in its TCR sequencing and HLA analysis was relatively small.

The source material was CD8+ T cells from PBMCs. This TCR came from a human donor in good health. The genes are TRBV27 and TRBJ1-1, with unresolved D. DNA for the CDR3: TGTGCCAGCAGTTCCCTCGGCCTTAACACTGAAGCTTTCTTT. It encodes CASSSLGLNTEAFF.